These 9 T cell receptor beta chains share one sample of origin, sequenced in a study of T cells in Graves' hyperthyroidism and ophthalmopathy. Researchers amplified the TCR beta CDR3 regions from RNA transcripts. Carried out on the TCR CDR3, a first-round RT-PCR used the HTBI primer set. A single record per CDR3 protein comes from TCRdb applying MiXCR to the multiplex PCR reads. The sample includes more than 450,000 distinct CDR3 sequences, 13% to 15% of them seen just once. The sequencing input was blood. All receptors derive from a woman between 35 and 50 years old with Graves' hyperthyroidism.

This clonotype was observed at least ten times. This rearrangement joins TRBV13 to TRBJ1-3; D is ambiguous. Trimming removed 5 bases at V and 4 bases at J, with 9 bases between. The CDR3 is 13 amino acids. The germline V gene has CDR1 PRHDT and CDR2 FYEKMQ (reference sequence). The CDR3 sequence: CASSIRTGNTIYF. CDR3 bases: TGTGCCAGCAGCATCAGGACCGGAAACACCATATATTTT.

This clonotype appeared a few times. This chain connects TRBV5-4 to TRBJ2-5, with 8 bases identical to TRBD1. The CDR3 runs to 14 residues. V was pared by 4 bases and J by 3 bases, with 5 bases of the junction left unmatched. Germline values: CDR1 SGHNT, CDR2 YYREEE (reference sequence). CDR3 sequence reads: CASSQQGGKETQYF. CDR3 in DNA: TGTGCCAGCAGCCAACAGGGGGGCAAAGAGACCCAGTACTTC.

The V and J genes are TRBV30 and TRBJ1-6; a weak D match, TRBD1 (6 bases). The V gene lost 6 bases and the J gene lost 7 bases, with 13 bases spanning the gap. The germline V gene encodes CDR1 GTSNPN and CDR2 SVGIG (reference sequence). The CDR3 totals 13 residues. The CDR3 region has the DNA TGTGCCTGTCAACAGGGTAGGAATTCACCCCTCCACTTT. Translation: CACQQGRNSPLHF.

This clonotype has just a few counts. This chain joins TRBV25-1 and TRBJ2-1; D remains ambiguous. The V gene's germline CDR1 is MGHDK and CDR2 SYGVNS. CDR3 size: 13 residues. Between the trimmed V and J ends, which lost 6 bases and 6 bases, there was a span of 12 bases. DNA of the CDR3: TGTGCCAGCAGCGACGACCGATTCAATGAGCAGTTCTTC. It yields the protein CASSDDRFNEQFF.

Ten or more counts support this clonotype. The rearrangement links TRBV30 to TRBJ1-1; D gene uncertain. Germline V gene data show CDR1 as GTSNPN and CDR2 as SVGIG (reference sequence). V lost 5 bases to trimming and J lost 0 bases, with 10 bases between them. The CDR3 length is 13 residues. The CDR3 loop is CAWWGEMNTEAFF. The DNA for the CDR3 is TGTGCCTGGTGGGGAGAAATGAACACTGAAGCTTTCTTT. Full variable domain (outside the CDR3, taken from reference TRBV30 and TRBJ1-1): SQTIHQWPATLVQPVGSPLSLECTVEGTSNPNLYWYRQAAGRGLQLLFYSVGIGQISSEVPQNLSASRPQDRQFILSSKKLLLSDSGFYLCAWWGEMNTEAFFGQGTRLTVV.

J is TRBJ1-2 and V is TRBV28, with D possibly matching TRBD1 (5 bases). There are 15 residues in the CDR3. V lost 8 bases and J lost 5, with 21 bases in between. Germline values: CDR1 MDHEN, CDR2 SYDVKM. The CDR3 region has the DNA TGTGCCAGCGGAACCGGGACGGGGGTCCCGTATGGCTACACCTTC. Protein: CASGTGTGVPYGYTF.

This clonotype occurred many times. This chain connects TRBV7-8 to TRBJ1-3; a weak D match, TRBD1 (5 bases). Germline V gene data show CDR1 as SGHVS and CDR2 as FQNEAQ. V was trimmed by 5 bases and J by 4 bases, leaving 9 bases between them. CDR3 size: 13 residues. The CDR3 coding sequence is TGTGCCAGCAGCCCTAACAGGGGAAACACCATATATTTT. Amino acid sequence: CASSPNRGNTIYF.

The chain employs TRBV11-2 and TRBJ2-5; TRBD1 matches at 9 bases. The germline V gene encodes CDR1 SGHAT and CDR2 FQNNGV. J was trimmed by 3 bases and V by 4 bases; bases with no gene match: 6. The CDR3 sequence is 15 residues long. The CDR3 nucleotides are TGTGCCAGCAGCTCCGGGGACAGGGTAAAAGAGACCCAGTACTTC. Its translation: CASSSGDRVKETQYF.

The chain recombines TRBV27 with TRBJ2-7, with 9 positions matching TRBD1. Germline V gene lookup returns CDR1 MNHEY and CDR2 SMNVEV (reference sequence). CDR3 size: 15 residues. With V trimmed by 6 bases and J by 3 bases, 9 bases remained unmatched. CDR3 amino acids: CASRLAGTGNYEQYF. In DNA, the CDR3 is TGTGCCAGCAGACTTGCCGGGACAGGGAACTACGAGCAGTACTTC.